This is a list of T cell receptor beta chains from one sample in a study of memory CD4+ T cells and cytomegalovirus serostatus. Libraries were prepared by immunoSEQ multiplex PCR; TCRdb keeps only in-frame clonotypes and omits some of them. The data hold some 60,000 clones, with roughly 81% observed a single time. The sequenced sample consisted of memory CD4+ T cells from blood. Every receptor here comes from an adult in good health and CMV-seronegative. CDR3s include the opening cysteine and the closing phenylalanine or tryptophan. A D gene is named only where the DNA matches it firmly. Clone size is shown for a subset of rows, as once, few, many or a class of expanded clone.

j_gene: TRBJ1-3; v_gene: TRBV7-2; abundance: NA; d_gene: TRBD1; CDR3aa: CASAQGSGNTIYF; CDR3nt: TGTGCCAGCGCACAGGGGTCTGGAAACACCATATATTTT
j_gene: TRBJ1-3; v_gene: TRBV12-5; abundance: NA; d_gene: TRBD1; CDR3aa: CASGSGQVLAGNTIYF; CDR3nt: TGTGCTAGTGGTTCTGGACAGGTCCTAGCTGGAAACACCATATATTTT
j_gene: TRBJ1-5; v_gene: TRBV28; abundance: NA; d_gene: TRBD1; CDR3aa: CASSTSGTGYQPQHF; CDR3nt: TGTGCCAGCAGTACTTCCGGGACAGGGTATCAGCCCCAGCATTTT
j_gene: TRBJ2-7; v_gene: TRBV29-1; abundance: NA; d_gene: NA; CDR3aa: CSLRGGLGEQYF; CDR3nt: TGCAGCTTGAGGGGAGGTTTGGGGGAGCAGTACTTC
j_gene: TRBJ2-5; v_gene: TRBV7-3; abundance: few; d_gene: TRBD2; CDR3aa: CASSLTKGGRAGGQETQYF; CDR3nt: TGTGCCAGCAGCTTAACGAAAGGCGGGAGGGCAGGGGGCCAAGAGACCCAGTACTTC
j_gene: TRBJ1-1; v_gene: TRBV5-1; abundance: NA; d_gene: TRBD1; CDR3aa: CASSLLSGGNPEAFF; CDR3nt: TGTGCCAGCAGCTTGTTGTCAGGGGGCAACCCTGAAGCTTTCTTT
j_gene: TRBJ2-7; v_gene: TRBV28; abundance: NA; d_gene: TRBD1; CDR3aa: CASSLGTGHVSEQYF; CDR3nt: TGTGCCAGCAGTTTAGGGACAGGGCATGTCAGCGAGCAGTACTTC
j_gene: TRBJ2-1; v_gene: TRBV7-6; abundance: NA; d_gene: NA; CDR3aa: CASSLAEGLSSYNEQFF; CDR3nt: TGTGCCAGCAGCTTAGCGGAGGGGCTGAGCTCCTACAATGAGCAGTTCTTC
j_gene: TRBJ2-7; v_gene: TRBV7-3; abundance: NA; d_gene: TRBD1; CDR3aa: CASGPGGSGAEQYF; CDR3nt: TGTGCCAGCGGGCCAGGGGGATCAGGGGCCGAGCAGTACTTC
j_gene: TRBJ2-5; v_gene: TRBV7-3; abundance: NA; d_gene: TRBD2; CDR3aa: CASSPGLAGGWAETQYF; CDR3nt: TGTGCCAGCAGCCCTGGACTAGCGGGAGGATGGGCAGAGACCCAGTACTTC